Below, one TCR beta chain is given with its context. Participants came from some 23 US areas, aged roughly 18 to 89 years. The entry originates in a study of blood T cell repertoires in COVID-19. Study summary: T cells, B-cell-depleted T cells, or PBMCs supplied cDNA or gDNA.

The data were produced by immunoSEQ multiplex PCR, yet TCRdb's version contains in-frame clones alone and is incomplete. Among about 440,000 clones listed, 70% to 90% were seen once. This receptor was identified in a woman aged 18-29 years with acute COVID-19. The specimen was PBMCs or T cells enriched from blood (not recorded which).

The CDR3 sequence: CASSDWTGYRGSGRPGLNYEQYF. For the CDR3, the DNA is TGTGCCAGCAGTGACTGGACAGGCTACAGGGGTAGCGGGAGGCCGGGATTAAACTACGAGCAGTACTTC. The genes are TRBV6-4 and TRBJ2-7; 10 positions agree with TRBD2. Trimming removed 1 base from V and 3 bases from J; junction bases left unmatched: 27. Germline CDR1 is MRHNA and CDR2 is SNTAGT. This CDR3 has 23 amino acids.